The rows below give T cell receptor beta chains drawn from one sample of a study of T-cell memory formation after mild COVID-19. TCRdb fed the 5' RACE reads into MiXCR, producing one record per CDR3 protein. The sample carries 450,000 to 650,000 distinct CDR3 sequences, roughly a fifth recorded once. Sequencing input: PBMCs or a T cell subset sorted from them (not recorded which). These receptors were obtained from an adult woman who had mild COVID-19 (a few samples of this study predate the infection). Cell type and time point are not known. CDR3s include the opening cysteine and the closing phenylalanine or tryptophan. D genes are given only for firm matches. Only some rows state a clone size, as once, few, many or a class for expanded clones.

v_call,clone_size,d_call,j_call,cdr3_nt,cdr3_aa
TRBV15,NA,NA,TRBJ2-7,TGTGCCACCAGCAGAGATGATGGGGCCTACGAGCAGTACTTC,CATSRDDGAYEQYF
TRBV29-1,many,NA,TRBJ2-7,TGCAGCGTGAAAAACCCGTCTTCCTCCTACGAGCAGTACTTC,CSVKNPSSSYEQYF
TRBV10-3,few,TRBD2,TRBJ2-1,TGTGCCATCAGGACTAGCGGGGGACCTTACAATGAGCAGTTCTTC,CAIRTSGGPYNEQFF
TRBV3-1,few,NA,TRBJ2-1,TGTGCCAGCAGCCAAGATCTGGCTCGTGAGCAGTTCTTC,CASSQDLAREQFF
TRBV15,NA,NA,TRBJ1-1,TGTGCCACCAGCAGAGTAGATTTCAACACTGAAGCTTTCTTT,CATSRVDFNTEAFF
TRBV7-9,few,NA,TRBJ2-7,TGTGCCAGCAGCTTATTCTCGGGAAGGAAGTCGGAAGAGCAGTACTTC,CASSLFSGRKSEEQYF
TRBV3-1,many,NA,TRBJ2-3,TGTGCCAGCAGCCAGAGTGGTCACACAGATACGCAGTATTTT,CASSQSGHTDTQYF
TRBV18,many,TRBD1,TRBJ1-1,TGTGCCAGCTCACCATCCGGACAGGTTGATGAAGCTTTCTTT,CASSPSGQVDEAFF
TRBV29-1,many,NA,TRBJ2-1,TGCAGCATTGCGTCCCCCTGGGATGAGCAGTTCTTC,CSIASPWDEQFF
TRBV9,few,TRBD2,TRBJ2-1,TGTGCCAGCAGCCCGGGGGGACGTAGCTCCTACAATGAGCAGTTCTTC,CASSPGGRSSYNEQFF
TRBV27,few,NA,TRBJ2-3,TGTGCCAGCAGCGAACCCCCGGCGGGTATCACAGATACGCAGTATTTT,CASSEPPAGITDTQYF
TRBV6-4,few,TRBD2,TRBJ2-2,TGTGCCAGCAGAACTAGCGTGTACACCGGGGAGCTGTTTTTT,CASRTSVYTGELFF
TRBV12-3/TRBV12-4,NA,NA,TRBJ1-1,TGTGCCAGCGGGCTCACAGAGATGAACACTGAAGCTTTCTTT,CASGLTEMNTEAFF